The next 25 T cell receptor beta chains were all read from a single sample in a study of CD8+ T cells in alopecia areata. Treatment in this sample: oral pan-JAK inhibitor, 5-10 mg twice daily. RNA was extracted and reverse transcribed into cDNA as the sequencing template. Assay: immunoSEQ multiplex PCR; the TCRdb copy retains only in-frame clones and omits some. There are 60,000 to 90,000 clones in the sample; about 71% occur only once, and around 22% lies in the top ten. This sample comprised CD8+ T cells sorted from blood, obtained at week 24, from a patient treated with tofacitinib. The receptors were sampled from a human donor with alopecia areata.

This clone was seen a handful of times. The rearrangement joins TRBV6-5 to TRBJ2-2, with 10 bases that match TRBD2. V trimming: 4 bases; J trimming: 7 bases; junction bases outside the gene matches: 9. Per germline, CDR1 MNHEY and CDR2 SVGAGI. The CDR3 is 16 residues long. The CDR3 region is CASSLLAGVVVGELFF. In DNA, the CDR3 is TGTGCCAGCAGTTTGCTAGCGGGAGTAGTAGTCGGGGAGCTGTTTTTT.

V and J are TRBV5-1 and TRBJ1-6; the D is unclear. CDR3 length equals 14 residues. The germline V gene has CDR1 SGHRS and CDR2 YFSETQ. Trimming cost V 0 bases and J 7 bases, with 8 bases left between them. In nucleotides, the CDR3 is TGCGCCAGCAGCTTGGCCGGGTTGAATTCACCCCTCCACTTT. Translating gives CASSLAGLNSPLHF.

This clone occurred a few times. The genes are TRBV10-3 and TRBJ2-1; TRBD2 matches at 10 bases. The CDR3 runs to 15 residues. CDR1 is ENHRY, CDR2 SYGVKD, per germline. Trimming at V came to 3 bases and at J to 6 bases, leaving 5 bases not matched to a gene. CDR3 sequence (DNA): TGTGCCATCAGTGAAGGGACTAGCGAAGCCAATGAGCAGTTCTTC. Its protein product is CAISEGTSEANEQFF.

Only a few counts were recorded for this clone. The rearrangement joins TRBV7-9 to TRBJ2-4, with D possibly being TRBD1 (6 bases). The ends were cut back, 2 bases at V and 1 base at J, with 12 bases in the middle. The CDR3 has 16 amino acids. Germline loops: CDR1 SEHNR, CDR2 FQNEAQ (reference sequence). The CDR3 coding sequence is TGTGCCAGCAGCTTAAGTACAGGGATGGCCAAAAACATTCAGTACTTC. It specifies CASSLSTGMAKNIQYF.

The rearrangement uses TRBV4-1 and TRBJ1-1, with 9 bases lining up with TRBD1. With 3 bases clipped from V and 3 bases from J, the junction kept 8 bases outside the gene matches. CDR3 size: 16 residues. Germline CDR1 reads MGHRA; CDR2 reads YSYEKL. The CDR3 DNA reads as TGCGCCAGCAGCCACCCTGGGACAGGGAGGGACACTGAAGCTTTCTTT. It translates to CASSHPGTGRDTEAFF.

A few counts support this clone. The chain employs TRBV7-9 and TRBJ2-1; 9 bases are a match to TRBD2. Germline-derived CDR1 and CDR2 are SEHNR and FQNEAQ (reference sequence). The CDR3 sequence is 14 residues long. Germline trimming cut 5 bases from V and 3 bases from J; bases unmatched to any gene: 2. CDR3 amino acids: CASSRTSDYNEQFF. CDR3 DNA: TGTGCCAGCAGCCGGACTAGCGACTACAATGAGCAGTTCTTC.

The table lists this clone with a count of one. J is TRBJ1-1 and V is TRBV9; D gene ambiguous. The length of the CDR3 is 15 residues. The V end lost 4 bases, the J end lost 1 base, and 14 bases lay between the germline ends. CDR1 and CDR2 (germline): SGDLS, YYNGEE. The CDR3 spells CASSPTGAWNTEAFF. CDR3 DNA: TGTGCCAGCAGCCCAACGGGCGCGTGGAACACTGAAGCTTTCTTT.

V is TRBV27 and J is TRBJ2-3; TRBD2 is a possible D gene (6 bases). The CDR3 totals 17 residues. Trimming removed 2 bases at V and 2 bases at J, with 17 bases between. In germline, CDR1 is MNHEY, CDR2 SMNVEV (reference sequence). The CDR3 here is CASSLTPLARNTDTQYF. CDR3 DNA: TGTGCCAGCAGTTTAACCCCTCTAGCGAGAAACACAGATACGCAGTATTTT.

This chain uses TRBV29-1 with TRBJ2-2; possible D gene TRBD1, 5 bases. The germline V and J ends were trimmed by 4 bases and 6 bases, with 21 bases remaining between them. CDR3 length: 16 amino acids. The V gene's germline CDR1 is SQVTM and CDR2 ANQGSEA. The CDR3 here is CSVVAPRREGAGELFF. The DNA for the CDR3 is TGCAGCGTTGTGGCCCCGCGCAGGGAAGGTGCCGGGGAGCTGTTTTTT.

J is TRBJ1-1 and V is TRBV4-3, with 7 bases lining up with TRBD1. The CDR3 covers 12 residues. V shed 5 bases and J 8 bases; nucleotides not matched to a gene: 5. Germline values: CDR1 LGHNA, CDR2 YSLEER. The CDR3 is CASSADRVEAFF. DNA of the CDR3: TGCGCCAGCAGCGCCGACAGGGTGGAAGCTTTCTTT.

V and J are TRBV29-1 and TRBJ1-1, with a tentative D call TRBD1 (5 bases). The CDR3 length is 12 residues. The germline V gene has CDR1 SQVTM and CDR2 ANQGSEA. Trimming shortened V by 0 bases and J by 5 bases, and 7 bases separated the two germline ends. Written as DNA, the CDR3 is TGCAGCGTTGAAGAGGGGGATACTGAAGCTTTCTTT. This sequence encodes CSVEEGDTEAFF.

This clone has just a few counts. The rearrangement joins TRBV6-1 to TRBJ1-5, with no clear D. The CDR3 extends over 15 amino acids. The V gene lost 5 bases and the J gene lost 3 bases, with 14 bases spanning the gap. The V gene's germline CDR1 is MNHNS and CDR2 SASEGT. CDR3 amino acids: CASSRGTADNQPQHF. CDR3 nucleotides: TGTGCCAGCAGTAGAGGCACAGCCGACAATCAGCCCCAGCATTTT.

V usage is TRBV4-3 and J usage is TRBJ2-3; the D is unclear. Looked up from germline, CDR1 is LGHNA and CDR2 is YSLEER. The CDR3 is 15 residues long. Deletions cut 1 base from V and 0 bases from J, with 8 bases between. CDR3 bases: TGCGCCAGCAGCCAAGGCCGACTTAGCACAGATACGCAGTATTTT. Amino acid sequence: CASSQGRLSTDTQYF.

The rearrangement uses TRBV5-4 and TRBJ2-5; the D call may be TRBD1 or TRBD2 (5 bases each). CDR1 is SGHNT, CDR2 YYREEE, per germline (reference sequence). This CDR3 is built from 12 residues. Trimming removed 3 bases at V and 13 bases at J, with 16 bases between. CDR3 DNA: TGTGCCAGCAGCTGGGGAGAGGGGCGTTGGTACTTC. This codes for CASSWGEGRWYF.

This clone was observed a few times. The V and J genes are TRBV19 and TRBJ2-1; D is unclear. This CDR3 region has 15 residues. Trimming stripped 7 bases from V and 0 bases from J, with 13 bases between. Per germline, CDR1 LNHDA and CDR2 SQIVND (reference sequence). The CDR3: CASTSTLSSYNEQFF. The DNA for the CDR3 is TGTGCCAGTACCAGCACACTGAGCTCCTACAATGAGCAGTTCTTC.

The V call is TRBV13, the J call TRBJ1-1; D is unresolved. V lost 4 bases to trimming and J lost 6 bases, with 9 bases between them. This CDR3 comprises 12 residues. The V gene's germline CDR1 is PRHDT and CDR2 FYEKMQ (reference sequence). In nucleotides, the CDR3 is TGTGCCAGCAGCTCTTCTAATCCTGAAGCTTTCTTT. This translates into CASSSSNPEAFF. Using reference TRBV13 and TRBJ1-1 for the parts outside the CDR3, the full variable domain is AAGVIQSPRHLIKEKRETATLKCYPIPRHDTVYWYQQGPGQDPQFLISFYEKMQSDKGSIPDRFSAQQFSDYHSELNMSSLELGDSALYFCASSSSNPEAFFGQGTRLTVV.

The chain carries TRBV13 and TRBJ2-3; D remains ambiguous. Germline V gives CDR1 PRHDT, CDR2 FYEKMQ (reference sequence). Trimming removed 4 bases at V and 5 bases at J, with 7 bases between. The length of the CDR3 is 12 residues. The CDR3 is CASSSFGDTQYF. The CDR3 DNA sequence: TGTGCCAGCAGCTCATTTGGAGATACGCAGTATTTT.

The CDR3: CASSPRTGNSYEQYF. The CDR3 nucleotides are TGTGCCAGCAGCCCGAGGACAGGCAACTCCTACGAGCAGTACTTC. The chain joins TRBV7-2 to TRBJ2-7; TRBD1 matches 7 bases. The CDR3 is 15 residues long. Germline V gene data show CDR1 as SGHTA and CDR2 as FQGNSA. Unmatched junction bases numbered 7, after V lost 5 bases and J lost 0 bases.

The chain has TRBV25-1 and TRBJ2-7; the D is unclear. Between the trimmed V and J ends, which lost 4 bases and 7 bases, there was a span of 8 bases. The CDR3 consists of 11 residues. Looked up from germline, CDR1 is MGHDK and CDR2 is SYGVNS. The CDR3 reads CASSVTGEQYF. In nucleotides, the CDR3 is TGTGCCAGCAGTGTCACTGGGGAGCAGTACTTC.

The rearrangement links TRBV6-4 to TRBJ1-1; maybe TRBD1 (6 bases). This CDR3 has 14 residues. The V gene lost 2 bases and the J gene lost 2 bases, with 9 bases spanning the gap. CDR1 and CDR2 (germline): MRHNA, SNTAGT. CDR3 bases: TGTGCCAGCAGTGACGGGGGGACAAACACTGAAGCTTTCTTT. Translated, it gives CASSDGGTNTEAFF.

As to this clone: The same CDR3 arises from other DNA sequences in this sample as well. V gene TRBV27 combines with J gene TRBJ1-2, with D maybe TRBD1 (6 bases). V was trimmed by 0 bases and J by 7 bases, leaving 6 bases between them. Germline lookup yields CDR1 MNHEY and CDR2 SMNVEV (reference sequence). The CDR3 covers 12 residues. CDR3 protein: CASSLSGGGYTF. CDR3 nucleotides: TGTGCCAGCAGTTTATCAGGGGGTGGCTACACCTTC.

This clone came up a few times. The chain couples TRBV5-4 to TRBJ1-4; weak D call: TRBD1 (6 bases). Between the trimmed V and J ends, which lost 4 bases and 6 bases, there was a span of 10 bases. Germline CDR1 reads SGHNT; CDR2 reads YYREEE (reference sequence). The CDR3 sequence is 13 residues long. CDR3 sequence: CASSVRGDEKLFF. CDR3 bases: TGTGCCAGCAGCGTGAGGGGGGATGAAAAACTGTTTTTT.

This clone was counted between two and nine times. V usage is TRBV7-9 and J usage is TRBJ1-2, with TRBD1 as a possible D gene (6 bases). The V gene's germline CDR1 is SEHNR and CDR2 FQNEAQ (reference sequence). This CDR3 region has 14 residues. The ends were cut back, 4 bases at V and 3 bases at J, with 12 bases in the middle. Written as DNA, the CDR3 is TGTGCCAGCAGCTCCCAGGACAGTTACTATGGCTACACCTTC. Translation: CASSSQDSYYGYTF.

This CDR3 reads CASSIAGGNSPLHF. CDR3 nucleotide sequence: TGTGCCAGTAGTATAGCCGGGGGGAATTCACCCCTCCACTTT. This sequence joins TRBV19 and TRBJ1-6, with D possibly matching TRBD1 (5 bases). This CDR3 has 14 residues. Trimming left V 1 base short and J 7 bases short, with 8 bases between. Germline-derived CDR1 and CDR2 are LNHDA and SQIVND (reference sequence).

V and J are TRBV7-9 and TRBJ2-2, with 7 bases matching TRBD2. The CDR3 consists of 14 residues. The germline V gene encodes CDR1 SEHNR and CDR2 FQNEAQ (reference sequence). Trimming removed 2 bases from V and 7 bases from J; junction bases left unmatched: 4. Written as DNA, the CDR3 is TGTGCCAGCAGCTTAAGGGAGGGCGGCGGGGAGCTGTTTTTT. Translating gives CASSLREGGGELFF.